This T cell receptor (beta chain) stems from a study of early T cells in non-severe SARS-CoV-2 infection. This clonotype turned up a few times. Attachment of unique molecular identifiers to individual cDNA molecules was performed. TCRdb used MiXCR to reprocess the 5' RACE reads, holding one entry per CDR3 protein. The table records approximately 42,000 distinct CDR3 sequences, about 7% of them present only once. This CDR3 comprises 13 residues. Trimming shortened V by 4 bases and J by 1 base, and 7 bases separated the two germline ends. The rearrangement joins TRBV12-3 or TRBV12-4 to TRBJ1-2; D is ambiguous. This clonotype was obtained from an adult who was a healthcare worker with PCR-confirmed SARS-CoV-2 infection or an uninfected control (not recorded which). Sequenced: whole blood. The CDR3 nucleotides read TGTGCCAGCAGTTCCTCCTATAACTATGGCTACACCTTC. The encoded protein is CASSSSYNYGYTF.